The sequence of this T cell receptor beta chain was determined in a study of T cells in Graves' hyperthyroidism and ophthalmopathy. Study results and caveats: Separation of ophthalmopathy from stable hyperthyroidism was achieved by a 13 V-J model.

What was amplified from RNA transcripts were TCR beta CDR3 regions. The study used the HTBI primer set for a first-round RT-PCR of the TCR CDR3. TCRdb reprocessed the multiplex PCR reads with MiXCR, giving one entry per CDR3 protein. Of over 500,000 distinct CDR3 sequences detected, approximately 17% appear once; the ten largest clones hold 17%. The authors took PBMCs from roughly 10 ml fresh peripheral blood. This CDR3 has 12 residues. Trimming took off 8 bases at V and 5 bases at J, with 12 bases between the two ends. Germline V gene lookup returns CDR1 MDHEN and CDR2 SYDVKM. This clonotype showed up just a few times. The antigen is undetermined.

This receptor was taken from a woman aged 18-29 years with Graves' ophthalmopathy. The sequenced material came from blood. V usage is TRBV28 and J usage is TRBJ1-2; tentatively, D is TRBD1 (5 bases). The CDR3 DNA follows: TGTGCCAGCGGTATAGGGGTATATGGCTACACCTTC. This codes for CASGIGVYGYTF.